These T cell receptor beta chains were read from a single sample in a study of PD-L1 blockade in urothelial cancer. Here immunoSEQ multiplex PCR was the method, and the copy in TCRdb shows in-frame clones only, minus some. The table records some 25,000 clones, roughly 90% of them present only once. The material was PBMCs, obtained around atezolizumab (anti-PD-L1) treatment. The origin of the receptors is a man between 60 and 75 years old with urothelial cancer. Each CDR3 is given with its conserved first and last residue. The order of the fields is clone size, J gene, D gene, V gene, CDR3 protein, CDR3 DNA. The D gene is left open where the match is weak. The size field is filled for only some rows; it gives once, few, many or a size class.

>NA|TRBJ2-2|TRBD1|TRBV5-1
CASSFNGQANTGELFF
TGCGCCAGCAGCTTTAACGGACAGGCCAACACCGGGGAGCTGTTTTTT
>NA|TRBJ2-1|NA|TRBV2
CASSEQASVSSYNEQFF
TGTGCCAGCAGTGAACAGGCTAGCGTGAGCTCCTACAATGAGCAGTTCTTC
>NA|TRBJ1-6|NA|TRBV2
CASTTVYNSPLHF
TGTGCCAGCACCACAGTCTATAATTCACCCCTCCACTTT
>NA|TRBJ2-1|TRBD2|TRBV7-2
CASSSLSGISYNEQFF
TGTGCCAGCAGCTCTCTAAGCGGGATCTCCTACAATGAGCAGTTCTTC
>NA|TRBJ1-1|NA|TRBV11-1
CASSLSPAGVNTEAFF
TGTGCCAGCAGCTTATCCCCCGCAGGGGTGAACACTGAAGCTTTCTTT
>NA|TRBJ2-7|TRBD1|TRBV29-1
CSVVGQGRDEQYF
TGCAGCGTTGTGGGACAGGGGCGCGACGAGCAGTACTTC
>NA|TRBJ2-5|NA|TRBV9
CASSVGLGGARRETQYF
TGTGCCAGCAGCGTAGGATTGGGGGGGGCACGTAGAGAGACCCAGTACTTC
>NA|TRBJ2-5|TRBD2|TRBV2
CASSVGGAGRQETQYF
TGTGCCAGCAGTGTGGGGGGAGCGGGAAGGCAAGAGACCCAGTACTTC
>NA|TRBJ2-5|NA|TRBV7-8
CASSRRDSRGETQYF
TGTGCCAGCAGCCGGAGGGACTCCCGGGGGGAGACCCAGTACTTC
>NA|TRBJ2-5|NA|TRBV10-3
CASSLAEQETQYF
TGTGCCTCTTCCTTGGCGGAGCAAGAGACCCAGTACTTC
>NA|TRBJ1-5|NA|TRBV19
CASSYGGHSNQPQHF
TGTGCCAGTAGTTACGGGGGGCATAGCAATCAGCCCCAGCATTTT
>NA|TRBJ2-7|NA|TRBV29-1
CSVVWQGGGREQYF
TGCAGCGTTGTTTGGCAGGGAGGAGGCCGCGAGCAGTACTTC
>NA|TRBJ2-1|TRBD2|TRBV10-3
CAISPRGTSGNEQFF
TGTGCCATCAGTCCCAGGGGGACTAGCGGCAATGAGCAGTTCTTC
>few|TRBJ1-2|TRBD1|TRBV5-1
CASSLDQGDYGYTF
TGCGCCAGCAGCTTGGACCAGGGGGACTATGGCTACACCTTC
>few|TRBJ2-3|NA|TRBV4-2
CASSQDTAGSSTDTQYF
TGTGCCAGCAGCCAAGATACGGCAGGGTCTAGCACAGATACGCAGTATTTT
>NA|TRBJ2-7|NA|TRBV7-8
CASSLVSAGYEQYF
TGTGCCAGCAGCTTAGTTAGTGCGGGGTACGAGCAGTACTTC
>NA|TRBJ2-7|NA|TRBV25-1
CASSESGYEQYF
TGTGCCAGCAGTGAATCGGGGTACGAGCAGTACTTC
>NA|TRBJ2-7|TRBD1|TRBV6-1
CASSEAGTAYEQYF
TGTGCCAGCAGTGAAGCCGGGACAGCCTACGAGCAGTACTTC
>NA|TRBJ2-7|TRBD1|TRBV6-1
CASSGRGQGVGEQYF
TGTGCCAGCAGTGGCCGGGGACAGGGGGTCGGGGAGCAGTACTTC
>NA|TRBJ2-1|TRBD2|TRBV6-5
CASSYSGLAGSNEQFF
TGTGCCAGCAGTTACTCGGGGCTAGCGGGAAGCAATGAGCAGTTCTTC
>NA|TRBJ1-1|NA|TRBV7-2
CASSSSRRGGNTEAFF
TGTGCCAGCAGCTCATCTAGGAGGGGTGGGAACACTGAAGCTTTCTTT
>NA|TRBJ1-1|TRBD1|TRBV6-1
CASSLTGVEAFF
TGTGCCAGCAGTTTAACAGGGGTTGAAGCTTTCTTT
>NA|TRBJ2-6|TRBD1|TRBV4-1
CASSRDSSGANVLTF
TGCGCCAGCAGTCGGGACAGCTCTGGGGCCAACGTCCTGACTTTC
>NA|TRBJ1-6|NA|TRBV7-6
CASSLAVTTGQSSYNSPLHF
TGTGCCAGCAGCTTAGCCGTAACGACAGGTCAGAGCTCCTATAATTCACCCCTCCACTTT
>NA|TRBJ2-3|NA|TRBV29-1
CSVEYTDTQYF
TGCAGCGTTGAATACACAGATACGCAGTATTTT
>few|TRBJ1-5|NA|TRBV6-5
CASRGSYNQPQHF
TGTGCCAGCCGAGGATCTTACAATCAGCCCCAGCATTTT
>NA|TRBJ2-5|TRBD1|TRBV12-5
CASGLDRDRNQETQYF
TGTGCTAGTGGTTTGGACCGGGACAGGAATCAAGAGACCCAGTACTTC
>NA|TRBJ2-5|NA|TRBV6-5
CASSFISRGDQETQYF
TGTGCCAGCAGTTTTATTTCCAGGGGGGACCAAGAGACCCAGTACTTC
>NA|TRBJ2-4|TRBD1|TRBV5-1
CASSFFGTGGPRAKNIQYF
TGCGCCAGCAGCTTCTTTGGGACAGGGGGCCCGAGGGCCAAAAACATTCAGTACTTC
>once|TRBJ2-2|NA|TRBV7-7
CATHGGYTGRTGELFF
TGTGCTACCCATGGGGGCTATACGGGACGCACCGGGGAGCTGTTTTTT
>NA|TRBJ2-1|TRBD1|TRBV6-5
CASSYWGQGSYNEQFF
TGTGCCAGCAGTTACTGGGGACAGGGCTCCTACAATGAGCAGTTCTTC
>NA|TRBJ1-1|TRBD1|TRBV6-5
CASSGPGQGSTEAFF
TGTGCCAGCAGTGGACCGGGACAGGGGTCCACTGAAGCTTTCTTT
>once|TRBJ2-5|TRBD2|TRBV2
CASRGAGETQYF
TGTGCCAGCAGAGGAGCGGGGGAGACCCAGTACTTC
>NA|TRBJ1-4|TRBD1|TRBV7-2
CASSPGDRVNEKLFF
TGTGCCAGCAGCCCCGGGGACAGGGTCAATGAAAAACTGTTTTTT
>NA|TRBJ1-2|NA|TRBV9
CASSVGQQGRGGYTF
TGTGCCAGCAGCGTAGGGCAACAGGGACGCGGCGGCTACACCTTC
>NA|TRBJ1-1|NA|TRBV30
CAWSAQENTEAFF
TGTGCCTGGAGTGCACAGGAGAACACTGAAGCTTTCTTT
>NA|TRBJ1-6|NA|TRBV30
CAWSVVTASTPLHF
TGTGCCTGGAGTGTTGTGACAGCTTCCACCCCCCTCCACTTT
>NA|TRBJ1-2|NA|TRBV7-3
CASSTQDRNGYTF
TGTGCCAGCAGCACTCAGGACAGAAATGGCTACACCTTC
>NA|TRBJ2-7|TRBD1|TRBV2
CASSEKRYPDWTGDTYEQYF
TGTGCCAGCAGTGAAAAGCGCTATCCTGACTGGACAGGGGATACCTACGAGCAGTACTTC
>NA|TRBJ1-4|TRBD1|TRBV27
CASSLQGAGEKLFF
TGTGCCAGCAGTTTACAGGGGGCTGGTGAAAAACTGTTTTTT
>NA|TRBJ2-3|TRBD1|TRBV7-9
CASSSYRGGTDTQYF
TGTGCCAGCAGCTCGTACAGGGGCGGGACAGATACGCAGTATTTT